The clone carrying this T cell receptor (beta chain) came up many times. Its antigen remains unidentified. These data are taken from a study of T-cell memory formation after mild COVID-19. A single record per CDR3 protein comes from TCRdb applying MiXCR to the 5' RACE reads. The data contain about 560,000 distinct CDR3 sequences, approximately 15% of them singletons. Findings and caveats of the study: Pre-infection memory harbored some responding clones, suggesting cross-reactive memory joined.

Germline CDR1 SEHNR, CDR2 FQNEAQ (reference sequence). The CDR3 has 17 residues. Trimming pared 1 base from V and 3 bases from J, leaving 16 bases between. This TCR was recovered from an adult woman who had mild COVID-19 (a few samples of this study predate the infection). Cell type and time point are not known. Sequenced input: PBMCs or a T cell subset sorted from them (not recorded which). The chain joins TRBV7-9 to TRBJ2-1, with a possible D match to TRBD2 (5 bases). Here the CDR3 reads CASSLGVAGRGYNEQFF. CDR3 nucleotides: TGTGCCAGCAGCTTAGGGGTAGCAGGACGGGGCTACAATGAGCAGTTCTTC.